Sequencing of this T cell receptor beta chain was carried out in a study of blood T cell repertoires in COVID-19. Study information: The United States, Italy and Spain supplied acute and convalescent COVID-19 samples. From T cells, B-cell-depleted T cells, or PBMCs came the material, which was cDNA or gDNA.

V lost 2 bases and J lost 7; bases outside the gene matches: 6. There are 14 residues in the CDR3. CDR1 and CDR2 (germline): MNHNS, SASEGT. Per the study methods: Amplification with reference gene primers provided the estimates of nucleated cell counts. Repertoires were generated with immunoSEQ multiplex PCR, while TCRdb's copy carries only in-frame clones and drops some. V and J calls and clone size are copied from that table; D and trimming were computed from the DNA. The sample yields about 13,000 clones, 80% to 90% seen once. This clone was recorded a few times. This clonotype was obtained from an elderly man with acute or convalescent COVID-19. V gene TRBV6-1 combines with J gene TRBJ2-7, with TRBD2 matching over 9 bases. Sequencing input: peripheral blood. CDR3 residues: CASSEYSGSREQYF. CDR3 nucleotides: TGTGCCAGCAGTGAATATAGCGGGAGCCGAGAGCAGTACTTC.